This is a list of T cell receptor beta chains from one sample in a study of early T cells in non-severe SARS-CoV-2 infection. TCRdb independently ran MiXCR on the 5' RACE reads; one entry per CDR3 protein. The sample consists of 70,000 to 95,000 distinct CDR3 sequences, roughly 10% of them appearing once. What was sequenced was whole blood. Receptor source: an adult who was a healthcare worker with PCR-confirmed SARS-CoV-2 infection or an uninfected control (not recorded which). The CDR3 runs from the conserved cysteine through the conserved F or W. D genes are given only for firm matches. Clone sizes are given selectively: once, few, many, or a class where the clone is expanded.

v_call	clone_size	j_call	d_call	cdr3_nt	cdr3_aa
TRBV12-3/TRBV12-4	few	TRBJ2-5	TRBD2	TGTGCCAGCAGTCCCCGGACTAGCGGGGGAGGAGAGACCCAGTACTTC	CASSPRTSGGGETQYF
TRBV7-2	few	TRBJ2-5	TRBD1	TGTGCCAGCAGCTCGGAATCCGGGACAGGGGGTCAGACCCAGTACTTC	CASSSESGTGGQTQYF
TRBV5-1	few	TRBJ1-4	.	TGCGCCAGCAGCTTGGTGGCAAGCGCAACTAATGAAAAACTGTTTTTT	CASSLVASATNEKLFF
TRBV7-2	many	TRBJ2-7	.	TGTGCCAGCAGCTTAGGCGAGGGGTCCTACGAGCAGTACTTC	CASSLGEGSYEQYF
TRBV27	.	TRBJ1-2	TRBD1	TGTGCCAGCAGTTCCGGGACAGGGGCTAGCTATGGCTACACCTTC	CASSSGTGASYGYTF
TRBV4-1	.	TRBJ2-3	.	TGCGCCAGCAGCCCTGGGCCCCAGGTGGGCGGCACAGATACGCAGTATTTT	CASSPGPQVGGTDTQYF
TRBV11-3	many	TRBJ2-5	TRBD2	TGTGCCAGCAGCTTGGGACTAGCGGGGGACCGTCAAGAGACCCAGTACTTC	CASSLGLAGDRQETQYF
TRBV20-1	many	TRBJ2-1	.	TGCAGTGCTCCCGGGAGTAGTTGGAATGAGCAGTTCTTC	CSAPGSSWNEQFF
TRBV19	many	TRBJ1-2	.	TGTGCCAGTAGTATTACGTCCACTGGGAGCTATGGCTACACCTTC	CASSITSTGSYGYTF
TRBV19	many	TRBJ1-5	.	TGTGCCAGTAGGTTACCCGCAGGCAATCAGCCCCAGCATTTT	CASRLPAGNQPQHF
TRBV5-1	.	TRBJ2-2	.	TGCGCCAGCAGCTTGGTCCCCGGGGCCAACGGGGAGCTGTTTTTT	CASSLVPGANGELFF
TRBV29-1	many	TRBJ2-7	TRBD1	TGCAGCGTTGAAGATACTGACAGGGAAACATACGAGCAGTACTTC	CSVEDTDRETYEQYF
TRBV10-3	many	TRBJ1-1	.	TGTGCCATCAGCCCCAAACAGGCGGGGAACACTGAAGCTTTCTTT	CAISPKQAGNTEAFF